This T cell receptor beta chain derives from a study of vaccination effects on CD4 cells after COVID-19. Turning to the study itself: Post-vaccine specimens arrived a median 72 days past the second dose. Findings and caveats of the study: Among infection- and vaccine-induced clones, marked clonal contraction occurred late after vaccination.

TCRdb's table, derived via immunoSEQ multiplex PCR, lists solely in-frame clones and lacks some. The sample records tens of thousands of clones, around four fifths being singletons. Sequencing was preceded by expansion of antigen-specific CD4+ T cells with viral peptide pools in the ViraFEST assay. CD4+ T cell isolation took place after 10 days of culture. All participants had two doses of either the BNT162b2 or mRNA-1273 vaccine. About 2.2 million PBMC per well were cultured with approximately 10 IU/ml IL-2 and 7.5 to 10 ug/ml peptides. Days 3 and 7 were when half the medium was replaced with IL-2 medium. As to this clone: What it recognizes is unknown.

Per germline, CDR1 SGHRS and CDR2 YFSETQ. The CDR3 loop spans 14 amino acids. The J segment lost 1 base and the V segment lost 5 bases, leaving 5 bases of the junction unmatched. The rearrangement links TRBV5-1 to TRBJ1-1; 7 positions agree with TRBD1. The sequence derives from a human donor who received a COVID-19 vaccine. The sequencing here drew on CD4+ T cells from PBMCs cultured with HCoV-229E spike peptides, taken after COVID-19 vaccination. CDR3 loop: CASSPGGGNTEAFF. CDR3 bases: TGCGCCAGCAGTCCAGGGGGAGGGAACACTGAAGCTTTCTTT. Full variable domain (rest looked up from reference TRBV5-1 and TRBJ1-1): KAGVTQTPRYLIKTRGQQVTLSCSPISGHRSVSWYQQTPGQGLQFLFEYFSETQRNKGNFPGRFSGRQFSNSRSEMNVSTLELGDSALYLCASSPGGGNTEAFFGQGTRLTVV.